Listed here are 27 T cell receptor beta chains from one sample, sequenced in a study of blood T cell repertoires in COVID-19. The assay was immunoSEQ multiplex PCR, and TCRdb's table has in-frame clones only and misses some. The table records fewer than 500,000 clones, approximately 92% of them present only once. The sample was PBMCs or T cells enriched from blood (not recorded which). The receptors come from a man aged 25 to 40 who had recovered from COVID-19.

The chain recombines TRBV11-2 with TRBJ2-7; a possible D gene is TRBD1 (6 bases). The CDR3 has 14 amino acids. The V end lost 5 bases, the J end lost 3 bases, and 14 bases lay between the germline ends. Germline loops: CDR1 SGHAT, CDR2 FQNNGV. CDR3 bases: TGTGCCAGCAGCAGGGGGATTCAGAACTACGAGCAGTACTTC. As protein: CASSRGIQNYEQYF.

This clone turned up a few times. The V gene is TRBV7-6, the J gene TRBJ2-7; 11 bases agree with TRBD2. The V and J ends lost 2 bases and 7 bases, in that order; junction bases with no gene match: 4. CDR3 length: 14 amino acids. CDR1 and CDR2 from the germline V gene are SGHVS and FNYEAQ. The CDR3 DNA sequence: TGTGCCAGCAGCTTAACTAGCGGGAGTGAAGAGCAGTACTTC. This sequence encodes CASSLTSGSEEQYF.

This rearrangement joins TRBV25-1 to TRBJ1-2, with D perhaps matching TRBD1 (5 bases). The CDR3 loop spans 14 amino acids. The germline V gene encodes CDR1 MGHDK and CDR2 SYGVNS. V was cut by 2 bases and J by 1 base, with 8 bases left in between. The CDR3 loop is CASSEPGHNYGYTF. The CDR3 region has the DNA TGTGCCAGCAGTGAACCAGGACATAACTATGGCTACACCTTC.

The V and J genes are TRBV6-5 and TRBJ2-7; D may be TRBD1 (6 bases). The CDR3 is 13 residues long. The ends were cut back, 4 bases at V and 7 bases at J, with 14 bases in the middle. Germline CDR1 MNHEY, CDR2 SVGAGI. As DNA, the CDR3 is TGTGCCAGCAGTTTACAGGGTTTGGGGGAGCAGTACTTC. Translation gives CASSLQGLGEQYF.

For this clone: This same CDR3 is encoded by further DNA sequences in the sample. The chain employs TRBV12-3 or TRBV12-4 and TRBJ2-7; no clear D. This CDR3 region has 12 residues. V was pared by 5 bases and J by 0 bases, with 5 bases between. The CDR3 loop is CASSPSSYEQYF. The CDR3 bases are TGTGCCAGCAGTCCTAGCTCCTACGAGCAGTACTTC.

With respect to this clone: Other DNA sequences in the same sample also yield this CDR3. The chain uses TRBV6-5 and TRBJ1-1; weak D call: TRBD1 (6 bases). The ends were cut back, 0 bases at V and 4 bases at J, with 12 bases in the middle. This CDR3 has 15 amino acids. Germline lookup yields CDR1 MNHEY and CDR2 SVGAGI. The CDR3 is CASSYSRQGSTEAFF. The CDR3 nucleotides read TGTGCCAGCAGTTACTCGAGGCAGGGGTCCACTGAAGCTTTCTTT.

The chain carries TRBV25-1 and TRBJ2-2, with 7 bases fitting TRBD1. V lost 6 bases to trimming and J lost 2 bases; unmatched junction nucleotides: 12. CDR1 is MGHDK, CDR2 SYGVNS, per germline. The CDR3 runs 17 residues. The CDR3 here is CASSQSDRKFNTGELFF. The CDR3 coding sequence is TGTGCCAGCAGCCAGTCGGACAGGAAATTTAACACCGGGGAGCTGTTTTTT.

CDR3 nucleotides: TGTGCCAGCAGCTTGAAAGGCGGGAGAGGGAGCGGGGAGCTGTTTTTT. This codes for CASSLKGGRGSGELFF. J is TRBJ2-2 and V is TRBV5-4, with 7 bases fitting TRBD2. The V gene's germline CDR1 is SGHNT and CDR2 YYREEE (reference sequence). The CDR3 extends over 16 amino acids. With 1 base clipped from V and 7 bases from J, the junction kept 10 bases outside the gene matches.

As to this clone: The junction does not match germline at one end; this may be a read error. This sequence joins TRBV28 and TRBJ2-7; D gene ambiguous. This CDR3 has 12 residues. Germline CDR1 and CDR2: MDHEN and SYDVKM. The CDR3: CASSPPGSTATF. The CDR3 region has the DNA TGTGCCAGCAGCCCCCCAGGTTCAACCGCCACCTTC.

The CDR3 sequence: CASSTGSANYGYTF. Here the CDR3 DNA reads TGCGCCAGCAGCACCGGGAGCGCTAACTATGGCTACACCTTC. V and J are TRBV5-1 and TRBJ1-2; D is unresolved. The CDR3 spans 14 residues. The ends were cut back, 4 bases at V and 0 bases at J, with 10 bases in the middle. Germline V gene data show CDR1 as SGHRS and CDR2 as YFSETQ. The full variable domain, rest sourced from reference TRBV5-1 and TRBJ1-2, is KAGVTQTPRYLIKTRGQQVTLSCSPISGHRSVSWYQQTPGQGLQFLFEYFSETQRNKGNFPGRFSGRQFSNSRSEMNVSTLELGDSALYLCASSTGSANYGYTFGSGTRLTVV.

In this sample, this clone turned up once. V usage is TRBV19 and J usage is TRBJ2-7; 8 bases are shared with TRBD2. The germline V gene encodes CDR1 LNHDA and CDR2 SQIVND (reference sequence). V lost 4 bases, J lost 1 base, and 6 bases stayed unmatched. The CDR3 has 15 amino acids. The CDR3 loop reads CASSKDSGTSYEQYF. CDR3 DNA: TGTGCCAGTAGTAAAGATAGCGGGACGTCCTACGAGCAGTACTTC. Supplemented by reference TRBV19 and TRBJ2-7, the full variable domain reads DGGITQSPKYLFRKEGQNVTLSCEQNLNHDAMYWYRQDPGQGLRLIYYSQIVNDFQKGDIAEGYSVSREKKESFPLTVTSAQKNPTAFYLCASSKDSGTSYEQYFGPGTRLTVT.

This sequence joins TRBV18 and TRBJ2-3; weak D call: TRBD2 (5 bases). The germline V and J ends were trimmed by 2 bases and 4 bases, with 10 bases remaining between them. This CDR3 is built from 14 residues. Per germline, CDR1 KGHSH and CDR2 LQKENI. In DNA form, the CDR3 reads TGTGCCAGCTCACCAATACTCGGGGCAGATACGCAGTATTTT. This encodes CASSPILGADTQYF.

The rearrangement uses TRBV27 and TRBJ2-7; possible D gene TRBD2, 5 bases. The V and J ends lost 4 bases and 5 bases respectively, with 15 bases between them. The CDR3 runs 14 residues. CDR1 is MNHEY and CDR2 is SMNVEV in the germline V gene (reference sequence). The CDR3 DNA sequence: TGTGCCAGCAGTTGGAGGCAGGCGGCCCACGAGCAGTACTTC. The encoded protein is CASSWRQAAHEQYF.

This clone was recorded once. This chain joins TRBV6-4 and TRBJ2-1; TRBD1 aligns across 7 bases. CDR1 and CDR2 (germline): MRHNA, SNTAGT. This CDR3 contains 13 residues. The trim removed 4 bases at V and 10 bases at J, leaving 7 bases unmatched. The CDR3 sequence: CASSGRQGGEQFF. The CDR3 DNA is TGTGCCAGCAGTGGGAGACAGGGCGGCGAGCAGTTCTTC.

The genes are TRBV7-9 and TRBJ1-4; D is undetermined. The V and J ends lost 3 bases and 8 bases respectively, with 13 bases between them. This CDR3 comprises 14 residues. Per the germline V gene, CDR1 is SEHNR and CDR2 is FQNEAQ (reference sequence). The CDR3 DNA is TGTGCCAGCAGCTTGGAGGGAAAGAACGAAAAACTGTTTTTT. Translation: CASSLEGKNEKLFF.

The chain joins TRBV9 to TRBJ2-7, with a tentative D call TRBD2 (6 bases). This CDR3 has 14 amino acids. Looked up from germline, CDR1 is SGDLS and CDR2 is YYNGEE. Trimming stripped 2 bases from V and 2 bases from J, with 11 bases between. CDR3: CASSVTSRPYEQYF. CDR3 DNA: TGTGCCAGCAGCGTCACTAGCAGACCCTACGAGCAGTACTTC.

The chain combines TRBV28 with TRBJ1-5; D remains ambiguous. The CDR3 contains 11 residues. V lost 2 bases to trimming and J lost 7 bases, with 3 bases between them. Germline lookup yields CDR1 MDHEN and CDR2 SYDVKM. CDR3 sequence (DNA): TGTGCCAGCAGTTTAGGCCAGCCCCAGCATTTT. As protein: CASSLGQPQHF. Together with reference TRBV28 and TRBJ1-5, the CDR3 gives the full variable domain: DVKVTQSSRYLVKRTGEKVFLECVQDMDHENMFWYRQDPGLGLRLIYFSYDVKMKEKGDIPEGYSVSREKKERFSLILESASTNQTSMYLCASSLGQPQHFGDGTRLSIL.

The chain has TRBV28 and TRBJ1-2; D is possibly TRBD1 (5 bases). The length of the CDR3 is 13 residues. Germline CDR1 and CDR2: MDHEN and SYDVKM. Trimming shortened V by 6 bases and J by 4 bases, and 12 bases separated the two germline ends. CDR3 coding DNA: TGTGCCAGCAGCCTCAGGGTGGGCTATGGCTACACCTTC. Its protein product is CASSLRVGYGYTF.

For the CDR3, the DNA is TGTGCCAGCAGTTATGGACAGGGGACGCACAATGAGCAGTTCTTC. It is translated as CASSYGQGTHNEQFF. This rearrangement joins TRBV27 to TRBJ2-1; 9 bases are shared with TRBD1. The CDR3 is 15 residues long. Germline CDR1 is MNHEY and CDR2 is SMNVEV (reference sequence). J was trimmed by 5 bases and V by 4 bases; bases with no gene match: 6.

The chain combines TRBV30 with TRBJ1-5; D is unclear. The length of the CDR3 is 15 residues. Looked up from germline, CDR1 is GTSNPN and CDR2 is SVGIG (reference sequence). Trimming cost V 1 base and J 6 bases, with 16 bases left between them. The CDR3 here is CAWSGRGGLGQPQHF. Here the CDR3 DNA reads TGTGCCTGGAGTGGGCGGGGAGGGTTAGGTCAGCCCCAGCATTTT.

This clone was seen a single time. This chain connects TRBV11-3 to TRBJ2-5; 8 positions match TRBD2. Germline CDR1 is SGHNT and CDR2 is YENEEA. The CDR3 runs to 14 residues. CDR3 region: CDFAVASGQETQYF. Here the CDR3 DNA reads TGTGACTTCGCCGTAGCTAGCGGGCAAGAGACCCAGTACTTC.

The V call is TRBV5-4, the J call TRBJ1-5; D unclear. Germline V gene sequence: CDR1 SGHNT, CDR2 YYREEE (reference sequence). This CDR3 is built from 14 residues. Trimming stripped 0 bases from V and 0 bases from J, with 4 bases between. CDR3 bases: TGTGCCAGCAGCTTGGGCGGTAGCAATCAGCCCCAGCATTTT. Translating it yields CASSLGGSNQPQHF.

The chain uses TRBV27 and TRBJ1-2; a weak D match, TRBD1 (5 bases). Germline V CDR1 and CDR2: MNHEY, SMNVEV (reference sequence). The CDR3 length is 15 residues. Trimming removed 5 bases at V and 4 bases at J, with 17 bases between. The CDR3 region is CASSRRGESAYGYTF. In DNA form, the CDR3 reads TGTGCCAGCAGTCGACGGGGGGAGTCTGCCTATGGCTACACCTTC.

The rearrangement uses TRBV27 and TRBJ2-7; TRBD2 matches 7 bases. This CDR3 spans 18 amino acids. V lost 0 bases and J lost 3; bases outside the gene matches: 14. CDR1 and CDR2 (germline): MNHEY, SMNVEV (reference sequence). CDR3 protein: CASSLSPLWGEGFYEQYF. CDR3 coding DNA: TGTGCCAGCAGTTTATCCCCTCTTTGGGGGGAGGGCTTCTACGAGCAGTACTTC.

This clone was found once. V gene TRBV12-3 or TRBV12-4 combines with J gene TRBJ2-1; 12 bases match TRBD1. The junction had 4 bases not matched to a gene; V was cut back by 6 bases and J by 10 bases. This CDR3 contains 13 residues. DNA of the CDR3: TGTGCCAGCAGCGGGACAGGGGGCCGGGAGCAGTTCTTC. This translates into CASSGTGGREQFF.

This clone was recorded once. The gene calls are TRBV19 and TRBJ1-5; unclear D gene. V lost 5 bases and J lost 5, with 10 bases in between. In germline, CDR1 is LNHDA, CDR2 SQIVND (reference sequence). This CDR3 is built from 13 residues. The CDR3 region has the DNA TGTGCCAGTAGTCGGACTTCGGATCAGCCCCAGCATTTT. It specifies CASSRTSDQPQHF.

The J gene is TRBJ2-7, the V gene TRBV28; TRBD2 agrees at 7 bases. Germline CDR1 is MDHEN and CDR2 is SYDVKM. J was trimmed by 4 bases and V by 1 base; bases with no gene match: 10. The CDR3 extends over 16 amino acids. The CDR3 DNA reads as TGTGCCAGCAGTTTATTGGGCCAGCGGGGATTTTACGAGCAGTACTTC. Its translation: CASSLLGQRGFYEQYF.